This T cell receptor (beta chain) was sequenced in a study of blood T cell repertoires in COVID-19. TCRdb keeps only in-frame clones here, not all; method: immunoSEQ multiplex PCR. The table lists more than 250,000 clones, about 90% of them singletons, with roughly 5.2% in the top ten. Trimming removed 9 bases from V and 7 bases from J, with 19 bases in between. The germline V gene encodes CDR1 MGHRA and CDR2 YSYEKL. The CDR3 is made up of 15 amino acids. The chain uses TRBV4-1 and TRBJ1-6; D gene unclear. What was sequenced was PBMCs or T cells enriched from blood (not recorded which). This receptor was identified in a woman aged 25 to 39 who had recovered from COVID-19. CDR3 in DNA: TGCGCCAGTAGACCCGTTGGAGGGCGAAATTCACCCCTCCACTTT. Protein: CASRPVGGRNSPLHF.